This TCR beta chain was captured by sequencing in a study of shared clonotypes between healthy human individuals. Measured with immunoSEQ multiplex PCR; TCRdb has only the in-frame clones, and not every one. Seen here are about 230,000 clones, 50% to 80% observed once, and the top ten hold approximately 12%. Material for sequencing was memory CD4+ T cells sorted from blood. Subset in this sample: CD45RA-negative fraction. This TCR was recovered from a man younger than 45 in good health.

CDR3 amino acids: CASSRGQTVGGNTIYF. As DNA, the CDR3 is TGTGCCAGCTCGAGGGGACAGACTGTAGGCGGAAACACCATATATTTT. V gene TRBV6-6 combines with J gene TRBJ1-3; 7 nucleotides line up with TRBD1. This CDR3 has 16 residues. Germline assignment: CDR1 MNHNY and CDR2 SVGAGI (reference sequence). V was pared by 8 bases and J by 4 bases, with 14 bases of the junction left unmatched.